Listed here is a single T cell receptor beta chain. The germline V gene encodes CDR1 DFQATT and CDR2 SNEGSKA (reference sequence). Trimming left V 3 bases short and J 10 bases short, with 21 bases between. The CDR3 is made up of 15 amino acids. The source of the sample is a study of early T cells in non-severe SARS-CoV-2 infection. TCRdb reprocessed the 5' RACE reads via MiXCR and lists one record per CDR3 protein. The sample comprises 30,000 or so distinct CDR3 sequences, roughly 4.7% of which are singletons, and 6.3% rests with the top ten. This TCR came from an adult who was a healthcare worker with PCR-confirmed SARS-CoV-2 infection or an uninfected control (not recorded which). The rearrangement links TRBV20-1 to TRBJ1-4, with D possibly matching TRBD1 (5 bases). Sequencing input: whole blood. The CDR3 sequence: CSARTERTAPGKLFF. CDR3 nucleotide sequence: TGCAGTGCTAGGACAGAGAGAACCGCGCCTGGAAAACTGTTTTTT.